Shown below are 2 T cell receptor beta chains from a single sample sequenced in a study of memory B cells and T cells in multiple sclerosis (dated by TCRdb to the late 2010s). Library preparation used the immunoSEQ multiplex PCR assay. The source is immuneACCESS, and TCRdb retained only in-frame sequences with V and J called. Part of the clones is not carried over; for the studies checked, unresolved V genes explain less than half of this, and the remainder is unexplained. This sample comprises roughly 45,000 clones, more than 65% of them detected only once. The leading ten clones occupy more than 0.95% of the sample. The antigens these receptors bind are not known. After CFSE-labeled PBMCs were cultured without any stimulus, the autoproliferating (CFSEdim) and non-proliferating (CFSEhi) T cell fractions were each sequenced on their own. In total, under 65 million CFSE-labeled PBMCs were cultured without stimulus for six to eight days, after which replicate wells were pooled.

Source material: PBMCs from blood kept in culture. These TCRs come from a human donor with multiple sclerosis.

The rearrangement joins TRBV18 to TRBJ2-7, with D unclear. Germline lookup yields CDR1 KGHSH and CDR2 LQKENI. Trimming shortened V by 2 bases and J by 6 bases, and 17 bases separated the two germline ends. CDR3 length: 15 amino acids. The CDR3 DNA sequence: TGTGCCAGCTCACCAACCAGTGAGACACCGCTCGAGCAGTACTTC. Encoded protein: CASSPTSETPLEQYF.

The DNA of the CDR3 is TGTGCCAGCACTCAAACGGGGAGCTATGGCTACACCTTC. Residues: CASTQTGSYGYTF. V and J are TRBV7-2 and TRBJ1-2; D gene unclear. Trimming cost V 7 bases and J 4 bases, with 13 bases left between them. The germline gives CDR1 SGHTA, CDR2 FQGNSA. This CDR3 comprises 13 residues.